Listed below are T cell receptor beta chains from one sample, sequenced in a study of blood T cell repertoires in COVID-19. Libraries were prepared by immunoSEQ multiplex PCR; TCRdb keeps only in-frame clonotypes and omits some of them. There are about 140,000 clones in the sample; about 82% occur only once, and 2.5% to 3% lies in the top ten. What was sequenced was peripheral blood. These receptors originate from a man aged 45-65 years with acute or convalescent COVID-19. The CDR3 runs from the conserved cysteine through the conserved F or W. Each record gives: CDR3 protein, CDR3 DNA, CDR3 length, J gene, V gene, clone size, D gene. D genes are given only for firm matches. Size values are once, few and many counts, or a class for expanded clones, and some rows have none.

CDR3: CASSFRQSANYGYTF
DNA: TGCGCCAGCAGCTTCCGACAGTCTGCTAACTATGGCTACACCTTC
length: 15
J: TRBJ1-2
V: TRBV5-1
size: NA
D: NA

CDR3: CASSYSGQGYQPQHF
DNA: TGTGCCAGCAGTTACTCGGGACAGGGTTACCAGCCCCAGCATTTT
length: 15
J: TRBJ1-5
V: TRBV6-5
size: NA
D: TRBD1

CDR3: CASSSSGAYGYTF
DNA: TGTGCCAGCAGTTCGTCAGGGGCCTATGGCTACACCTTC
length: 13
J: TRBJ1-2
V: TRBV12-3/TRBV12-4
size: NA
D: NA

CDR3: CASSVRLRGNYGYTF
DNA: TGCGCCAGCAGTGTGAGACTGCGGGGTAACTATGGCTACACCTTC
length: 15
J: TRBJ1-2
V: TRBV10-1
size: NA
D: NA

CDR3: CAGGVGQNSYEQYF
DNA: TGTGCCGGGGGGGTCGGACAGAACTCCTACGAGCAGTACTTC
length: 14
J: TRBJ2-7
V: TRBV11-2
size: NA
D: NA

CDR3: CASSQYSYEQYF
DNA: TGCGCCAGCAGCCAATACTCCTACGAGCAGTACTTC
length: 12
J: TRBJ2-7
V: TRBV4-1
size: NA
D: NA

CDR3: CASSEMKGVDTQYF
DNA: TGTGCCAGCAGTGAAATGAAAGGAGTAGATACGCAGTATTTT
length: 14
J: TRBJ2-3
V: TRBV2
size: few
D: NA

CDR3: CASSQLTGGNTDTQYF
DNA: TGTGCCAGCAGCCAACTCACAGGGGGCAATACAGATACGCAGTATTTT
length: 16
J: TRBJ2-3
V: TRBV4-2
size: NA
D: TRBD1

CDR3: CASSRQALFNEQFF
DNA: TGTGCCAGCAGTAGGCAGGCCCTGTTTAATGAGCAGTTCTTC
length: 14
J: TRBJ2-1
V: TRBV6-5
size: NA
D: NA

CDR3: CAWKDRKNEKLFF
DNA: TGTGCCTGGAAAGACAGGAAGAATGAAAAACTGTTTTTT
length: 13
J: TRBJ1-4
V: TRBV30
size: few
D: NA

CDR3: CASSGTGSSNEQFF
DNA: TGTGCCAGTAGTGGGACAGGGTCCTCCAATGAGCAGTTCTTC
length: 14
J: TRBJ2-1
V: TRBV19
size: NA
D: TRBD1

CDR3: CASSPPGGGLGEETQYF
DNA: TGTGCCAGCAGCCCCCCGGGGGGGGGCTTAGGGGAAGAGACCCAGTACTTC
length: 17
J: TRBJ2-5
V: TRBV7-9
size: NA
D: TRBD2

CDR3: CASSIAQGGYGYTF
DNA: TGTGCCAGTAGTATAGCTCAGGGGGGCTATGGCTACACCTTC
length: 14
J: TRBJ1-2
V: TRBV19
size: NA
D: TRBD1

CDR3: CASGETAPNTEAFF
DNA: TGCGCTAGCGGGGAGACGGCCCCGAACACTGAAGCTTTCTTT
length: 14
J: TRBJ1-1
V: TRBV5-1
size: NA
D: NA

CDR3: CASSFPDRNYGYTF
DNA: TGTGCCAGCAGCTTTCCGGACAGGAACTATGGCTACACCTTC
length: 14
J: TRBJ1-2
V: TRBV5-6
size: NA
D: TRBD1